The 28 T cell receptor beta chains given below trace back to one sample, sequenced in a study of blood T cell repertoires in COVID-19. The repertoire was sequenced with immunoSEQ multiplex PCR; TCRdb's copy has only in-frame clones and lacks some. Here the sample spans some 280,000 clones, about 88% being singletons. The sample was peripheral blood. These TCRs come from a woman aged 60-75 years with acute or convalescent COVID-19.

The CDR3 nucleotides read TGTGCCAGCAGCCCCCAGGGAGGGCCCCCCGGGGAGCTGTTTTTT. Amino acid sequence: CASSPQGGPPGELFF. The chain carries TRBV3-1 (or the pseudogene TRBV3-2) and TRBJ2-2, with TRBD2 matching over 7 bases. CDR1 is LGHDT, CDR2 YNNKEL, per germline (reference sequence). The V gene end was trimmed by 4 bases and the J gene end by 6 bases; junction bases not matched to a gene: 8. This CDR3 spans 15 amino acids.

The rearrangement uses TRBV7-9 and TRBJ2-7; D gene ambiguous. Trimming shortened V by 1 base and J by 5 bases, and 9 bases separated the two germline ends. CDR3 length: 13 amino acids. Germline V lookup: CDR1 SEHNR, CDR2 FQNEAQ (reference sequence). The chain's CDR3 is CASSLVVTDEQYF. The CDR3 DNA is TGTGCCAGCAGCTTAGTTGTTACGGACGAGCAGTACTTC. The complete variable domain, with remaining parts taken from reference TRBV7-9 and TRBJ2-7, reads DTGVSQNPRHKITKRGQNVTFRCDPISEHNRLYWYRQTLGQGPEFLTYFQNEAQLEKSRLLSDRFSAERPKGSFSTLEIQRTEQGDSAMYLCASSLVVTDEQYFGPGTRLTVT.

CDR3 in amino acids: CASSTTSSYNEQFF. In DNA, the CDR3 is TGTGCCAGCAGCACAACTAGTTCCTACAATGAGCAGTTCTTC. V is TRBV11-1 and J is TRBJ2-1; TRBD2 might be the D (5 bases). The CDR3 is 14 amino acids. Trimming took 5 bases from V and 1 from J, leaving 9 bases between them. The germline V gene encodes CDR1 SGHAT and CDR2 FQDESV (reference sequence). The full variable domain, rest sourced from reference TRBV11-1 and TRBJ2-1, is EAEVAQSPRYKITEKSQAVAFWCDPISGHATLYWYRQILGQGPELLVQFQDESVVDDSQLPKDRFSAERLKGVDSTLKIQPAELGDSAMYLCASSTTSSYNEQFFGPGTRLTVL.

The gene calls are TRBV7-2 and TRBJ1-2, with D maybe TRBD1 (5 bases). The CDR3 has 13 amino acids. From germline, CDR1 is SGHTA and CDR2 FQGNSA. V lost 5 bases and J 3 bases, leaving 10 bases between the germline ends. CDR3 in amino acids: CASSPPGDYGYTF. Written as DNA, the CDR3 is TGTGCCAGCAGCCCGCCGGGGGACTATGGCTACACCTTC.

The chain joins TRBV7-2 to TRBJ1-4; D uncertain. V was shortened by 2 bases and J by 2 bases, with 9 bases between the two germline ends. This CDR3 comprises 15 residues. CDR1 SGHTA and CDR2 FQGNSA come from the germline V gene. CDR3 sequence (DNA): TGTGCCAGCAGCTTACGGGTCGGGACTAATGAAAAACTGTTTTTT. Protein sequence: CASSLRVGTNEKLFF.

This clone occurred a few times. J is TRBJ2-5 and V is TRBV29-1, with D tentatively TRBD2 (6 bases). Germline V gene sequence: CDR1 SQVTM, CDR2 ANQGSEA. This CDR3 comprises 13 residues. V shed 3 bases and J shed 3 bases, with 11 bases lying between them. CDR3 in amino acids: CSVEVWEEETQYF. The DNA for the CDR3 is TGCAGCGTTGAGGTCTGGGAGGAAGAGACCCAGTACTTC.

This clone was seen a handful of times. The chain is built from TRBV14 and TRBJ2-7; D call uncertain. This CDR3 is built from 14 residues. Trimming removed 4 bases at V and 2 bases at J, with 12 bases between. Germline V lookup: CDR1 SGHDN, CDR2 FVKESK. The CDR3 region is CASSRPLSPYEQYF. DNA of the CDR3: TGTGCCAGCAGCCGCCCGCTGAGTCCCTACGAGCAGTACTTC.

The chain couples TRBV11-2 to TRBJ1-6; TRBD1 matches 8 bases. Germline V CDR1 and CDR2: SGHAT, FQNNGV. This CDR3 is built from 15 residues. J lost 10 bases, V lost 0 bases, and 5 bases had no gene match. CDR3 nucleotides: TGTGCCAGCAGCTTAGATCAGGGGGCTCGGTCACCCCTCCACTTT. This encodes CASSLDQGARSPLHF.

V is TRBV6-1 and J is TRBJ2-2, with 10 bases lining up with TRBD1. The CDR3 consists of 16 residues. The germline V gene has CDR1 MNHNS and CDR2 SASEGT. The V and J ends lost 2 bases and 6 bases, in that order; junction bases with no gene match: 6. CDR3: CASSEWTGGRAGELFF. As DNA, the CDR3 is TGTGCCAGCAGTGAATGGACAGGGGGTCGGGCCGGGGAGCTGTTTTTT.

This rearrangement joins TRBV28 to TRBJ2-5, with 11 bases matching TRBD2. There are 19 residues in the CDR3. V shed 5 bases, J shed 5 bases, and the junction held 19 bases outside the gene matches. Per the germline V gene, CDR1 is MDHEN and CDR2 is SYDVKM. The CDR3 spells CASSPGRVIAGGPSETQYF. The DNA for the CDR3 is TGTGCCAGCAGTCCGGGGAGAGTTATAGCGGGAGGGCCTAGCGAGACCCAGTACTTC.

V usage is TRBV12-3 or TRBV12-4 and J usage is TRBJ2-2, with D possibly being TRBD2 (5 bases). The CDR3 has 13 amino acids. Trimming pared 3 bases from V and 6 bases from J, leaving 8 bases between. This CDR3 is CASSFEGAGELFF. For the CDR3, the DNA is TGTGCCAGCAGTTTCGAGGGCGCCGGGGAGCTGTTTTTT.

The chain carries TRBV18 and TRBJ1-2; 7 positions agree with TRBD1. The CDR3 loop spans 20 amino acids. The V segment lost 1 base and the J segment 5 bases; nucleotides outside the gene matches: 22. The germline gives CDR1 KGHSH, CDR2 LQKENI. The CDR3 DNA reads TGTGCCAGCTCACCACTCCAAATGGGCGGAAGGGGGCTAGCAGGGTATGGCTACACCTTC. Protein sequence: CASSPLQMGGRGLAGYGYTF.

V and J are TRBV20-1 and TRBJ1-1, with unresolved D. Germline values: CDR1 DFQATT, CDR2 SNEGSKA (reference sequence). V lost 1 base to trimming and J lost 10 bases, with 7 bases between them. The CDR3 is made up of 10 amino acids. The CDR3 nucleotides are TGCAGTGCTAGAGCCGCCAGAGCTTTCTTT. Translating it yields CSARAARAFF.

The chain has TRBV27 and TRBJ2-7, with 11 bases matching TRBD2. The J segment lost 3 bases and the V segment lost 7 bases, leaving 8 bases of the junction unmatched. The CDR3 totals 15 residues. CDR1 is MNHEY, CDR2 SMNVEV, per germline (reference sequence). CDR3 residues: CASIPLAGGLYEQYF. As DNA, the CDR3 is TGTGCCAGCATCCCCCTAGCGGGAGGTCTCTACGAGCAGTACTTC.

V gene TRBV4-2 combines with J gene TRBJ2-1; D gene ambiguous. With 0 bases removed from V and 0 bases from J, the gap between germline ends came to 6 bases. The germline gives CDR1 LGHNA, CDR2 YNFKEQ. This CDR3 contains 15 residues. The CDR3 sequence is CASSQDGDSYNEQFF. CDR3 coding DNA: TGTGCCAGCAGCCAAGATGGAGACTCCTACAATGAGCAGTTCTTC.

The V call is TRBV28, the J call TRBJ2-5; weak D call: TRBD2 (6 bases). Per germline, CDR1 MDHEN and CDR2 SYDVKM. The V end lost 6 bases, the J end lost 4 bases, and 18 bases lay between the germline ends. CDR3 length equals 15 residues. The CDR3 nucleotides read TGTGCCAGCAGAACTGTTGGGCTAGCGACAGAGACCCAGTACTTC. Translated, it gives CASRTVGLATETQYF.

V usage is TRBV10-3 and J usage is TRBJ1-3; 8 positions match TRBD1. The V gene's germline CDR1 is ENHRY and CDR2 SYGVKD. There are 15 residues in the CDR3. V shed 6 bases, J shed 0 bases, and the junction held 4 bases outside the gene matches. CDR3 bases: TGTGCCATCAGGACTGACAGGGGCTCTGGAAACACCATATATTTT. It specifies CAIRTDRGSGNTIYF.

The chain employs TRBV29-1 and TRBJ1-2, with 11 nucleotides matching TRBD1. V was pared by 7 bases and J by 4 bases, with 11 bases of the junction left unmatched. This CDR3 is built from 15 residues. From germline, CDR1 is SQVTM and CDR2 ANQGSEA. Here the CDR3 reads CSASPSGTGGYGYTF. In DNA form, the CDR3 reads TGCAGCGCCTCTCCCTCCGGGACAGGGGGCTATGGCTACACCTTC.

The V gene is TRBV27, the J gene TRBJ2-1; D is perhaps TRBD2 (6 bases). The V and J ends lost 2 bases and 9 bases respectively, with 17 bases between them. Germline CDR1 reads MNHEY; CDR2 reads SMNVEV (reference sequence). This CDR3 region has 15 residues. CDR3 DNA sequence: TGTGCCAGCAGTTTAAGGGACTCCCCATGGGGTGAGCAGTTCTTC. It specifies CASSLRDSPWGEQFF.

V is TRBV7-2 and J is TRBJ2-1; 14 positions agree with TRBD2. The CDR3 totals 16 residues. The ends lost 4 bases at V and 3 bases at J; junction bases unmatched: 2. From germline, CDR1 is SGHTA and CDR2 FQGNSA. The CDR3 nucleotides are TGTGCCAGCAGCTCTGGGACTAGCGGGAGCTACAATGAGCAGTTCTTC. It encodes CASSSGTSGSYNEQFF.

This clone was counted only a few times. The chain has TRBV5-1 and TRBJ2-3; tentative D call: TRBD1 (6 bases). The CDR3 totals 16 residues. Deletions cut 2 bases from V and 1 base from J, with 14 bases between. CDR1 is SGHRS and CDR2 is YFSETQ in the germline V gene. In DNA, the CDR3 is TGCGCCAGCAGCTTATCTACCAGACAGGGCACAGATACGCAGTATTTT. Translating it yields CASSLSTRQGTDTQYF.

The rearrangement uses TRBV18 and TRBJ2-7; TRBD2 matches 13 bases. The CDR3 extends over 16 amino acids. Germline V CDR1 and CDR2: KGHSH, LQKENI. V dropped 3 bases and J dropped 6; count of bases not matched to a gene: 8. The CDR3 sequence: CASSPLRTSGSGEQYF. CDR3 coding DNA: TGTGCCAGCTCACCTCTAAGGACTAGCGGGAGCGGCGAGCAGTACTTC.

This clone has only a few counts. The rearrangement joins TRBV4-3 to TRBJ1-6; the match to TRBD1 covers 8 bases. CDR3 length: 15 residues. Unmatched junction bases numbered 4, after V lost 4 bases and J lost 5 bases. Germline CDR1 LGHNA, CDR2 YSLEER. This CDR3 reads CASSPRTGNNSPLHF. Written as DNA, the CDR3 is TGCGCCAGCAGCCCCCGGACAGGGAATAATTCACCCCTCCACTTT.

The chain joins TRBV2 to TRBJ1-2; TRBD1 aligns across 7 bases. Germline V gene data show CDR1 as SNHLY and CDR2 as FYNNEI. J was trimmed by 4 bases and V by 1 base; bases with no gene match: 3. The length of the CDR3 is 14 residues. CDR3 protein: CASSEGTGPYGYTF. The CDR3 DNA reads as TGTGCCAGCAGTGAAGGGACAGGCCCCTATGGCTACACCTTC. The entire variable domain, with the rest obtained from reference TRBV2 and TRBJ1-2, is as follows: EPEVTQTPSHQVTQMGQEVILRCVPISNHLYFYWYRQILGQKVEFLVSFYNNEISEKSEIFDDQFSVERPDGSNFTLKIRSTKLEDSAMYFCASSEGTGPYGYTFGSGTRLTVV.

The chain has TRBV19 and TRBJ2-2; TRBD1 is a possible D gene (6 bases). From germline, CDR1 is LNHDA and CDR2 SQIVND (reference sequence). V lost 7 bases, J lost 2 bases, and 14 bases lay in between. This CDR3 contains 15 residues. The CDR3 DNA sequence: TGTGCCAGTACCTTGGGGGCGGTCAACACCGGGGAGCTGTTTTTT. This gives the protein CASTLGAVNTGELFF. Supplemented by reference TRBV19 and TRBJ2-2, the full variable domain reads DGGITQSPKYLFRKEGQNVTLSCEQNLNHDAMYWYRQDPGQGLRLIYYSQIVNDFQKGDIAEGYSVSREKKESFPLTVTSAQKNPTAFYLCASTLGAVNTGELFFGEGSRLTVL.

This rearrangement joins TRBV28 to TRBJ1-3, with D possibly TRBD1 on 6 matching bases. The V end lost 6 bases, the J end lost 4 bases, and 16 bases lay between the germline ends. The CDR3 spans 15 residues. Germline loops: CDR1 MDHEN, CDR2 SYDVKM. Here the CDR3 reads CASRPRGYAGNTIYF. CDR3 nucleotide sequence: TGTGCCAGCAGACCCAGGGGATATGCGGGAAACACCATATATTTT.

This clone was counted only a few times. V gene TRBV6-4 combines with J gene TRBJ1-2; D not certain. The CDR3 runs 13 residues. The germline CDR1 and CDR2 sequences are MRHNA and SNTAGT. Trimming removed 2 bases at V and 8 bases at J, with 12 bases between. DNA for the CDR3: TGTGCCAGCAGTGACCCGAGGGTCGGAGGCTACACCTTC. Translating gives CASSDPRVGGYTF.

This chain joins TRBV15 and TRBJ2-7, with 9 nucleotides matching TRBD1. Trimming at V came to 5 bases and at J to 2 bases, leaving 7 bases not matched to a gene. This CDR3 contains 15 residues. Germline V gives CDR1 LNHNV, CDR2 YYDKDF (reference sequence). The CDR3 protein is CATSGGQGLPYEQYF. CDR3 DNA: TGTGCCACCAGCGGGGGACAGGGCCTCCCCTACGAGCAGTACTTC. Variable domain in full (rest from reference TRBV15 and TRBJ2-7): DAMVIQNPRYQVTQFGKPVTLSCSQTLNHNVMYWYQQKSSQAPKLLFHYYDKDFNNEADTPDNFQSRRPNTSFCFLDIRSPGLGDTAMYLCATSGGQGLPYEQYFGPGTRLTVT.